This T cell receptor (beta chain) was identified during a study of cytomegalovirus exposure and HLA in healthy donors. PCR primers comprised 60 Vbeta and 13 Jbeta primers. Sequencing used immunoSEQ multiplex PCR; TCRdb keeps in-frame clones, though not all of them. The sample has approximately 190,000 clones, around 86% seen once. With respect to this clone: Its target is not known.

Study-wide points: V- and J-gene trimming of TCR beta was linked (in a later analysis) to a missense DCLRE1C variant. A cluster of highly shared sequence variants was likely a sequencing artifact. When analyzed later, the rates of TCR association showed variation by HLA locus, with DRB1 the most and HLA-C the fewest. TRBV6-2, TRBV6-3 and some other V segments were unresolvable in 87-base-pair reads.

Germline CDR1 reads MNHNS; CDR2 reads SASEGT. With 11 bases clipped from V and 7 bases from J, the junction kept 8 bases outside the gene matches. The CDR3 is 14 amino acids. Sequences were obtained from PBMCs. This chain uses TRBV6-1 with TRBJ2-1; 13 nucleotides align to TRBD2. The sequence derives from a woman between 18 and 30 years old in good health and CMV-seronegative. This chain's CDR3 is CAGTSGALGNEQFF. CDR3 nucleotide sequence: TGTGCCGGGACTAGCGGGGCCCTCGGAAATGAGCAGTTCTTC.